The clone carrying this TCR beta chain has a handful of counts. Its specificity is not known. This specimen comes from a study of T-cell reconstitution after alpha-beta-depleted transplantation in children. Whole-study findings and limits: By one year post-transplant, T-cell counts and diversity largely arose from T cells that were newly produced. In some patients, recipient T cells and intrathymic progenitors surviving conditioning explained high day-60 diversity.

Preparing the TCRbeta library involved the use of unique molecular identifiers. Via MiXCR, TCRdb re-called the PCR reads, giving one row per CDR3 protein. The data hold about 100,000 distinct CDR3 sequences, with approximately 6.9% observed a single time. The clonotype originates from a male patient aged 2 to 9 who had a stem cell transplant for acute lymphoblastic leukemia, so the T cells may come from the graft donor. The sample was PBMCs, mostly from graft donor cells, taken 360 days after TCRalphabeta/CD19-depleted stem cell transplant.

The CDR3 spells CSVPGTGVTEAFF. CDR3 in DNA: TGCAGCGTCCCAGGGACAGGAGTCACTGAAGCTTTCTTT. This chain uses TRBV29-1 with TRBJ1-1; 8 positions agree with TRBD1. This CDR3 comprises 13 residues. The junction had 7 bases not matched to a gene; V was cut back by 6 bases and J by 4 bases. In germline, CDR1 is SQVTM, CDR2 ANQGSEA.